A selection of T cell receptor beta chains follows, all from one sample in a study of cytomegalovirus exposure and HLA in healthy donors. The method was immunoSEQ multiplex PCR; TCRdb's version includes in-frame clones alone and lacks a portion of them. Its clone listing holds about 32,000 clones. Sequencing used PBMCs. These receptors all stem from a female donor in good health and CMV-seronegative. Both conserved end residues are part of each CDR3. The D gene is left open where the match is weak.

DNA: TGTGCCAGCCCCCCAGGAGGATTGATAGATACTGAAGCTTTCTTT
CDR3: CASPPGGLIDTEAFF
V: TRBV7-9
J: TRBJ1-1
D: NA

DNA: TGTGCCATCAGTGGACAGGGATGGCAGACCCAGTACTTC
CDR3: CAISGQGWQTQYF
V: TRBV10-3
J: TRBJ2-5
D: TRBD1

DNA: TGTGCCAGTGGACAGAACTTCTACAATGAGCAGTTCTTC
CDR3: CASGQNFYNEQFF
V: TRBV6-1
J: TRBJ2-1
D: NA

DNA: TGTGCCAGCAGCTTAGAGGAGTCCTTGTTCTTC
CDR3: CASSLEESLFF
V: TRBV9
J: TRBJ2-1
D: NA

DNA: TGTGCCAGCAGCCAAACCTGGGGCGGGAGGGAGACCCAGTACTTC
CDR3: CASSQTWGGRETQYF
V: TRBV4-2
J: TRBJ2-5
D: TRBD2

DNA: TGTGCCAGTGGAGGGGACAGGGCTGCCTACGAGCAGTACTTC
CDR3: CASGGDRAAYEQYF
V: TRBV6-6
J: TRBJ2-7
D: TRBD1

DNA: TGTGCCAGCAGTTTAGTAGCAGGGGAATCCTACGAGCAGTACTTC
CDR3: CASSLVAGESYEQYF
V: TRBV27
J: TRBJ2-7
D: NA

DNA: TGTGCCAGCAGCTTTCGGACAGGGGGTAATTCACCCCTCCACTTT
CDR3: CASSFRTGGNSPLHF
V: TRBV7-6
J: TRBJ1-6
D: TRBD1

DNA: TGTGCCAGTAGTGAACCGGACAGGGGTATCGAGCAGTACTTC
CDR3: CASSEPDRGIEQYF
V: TRBV19
J: TRBJ2-7
D: TRBD1

DNA: TGTGCCAGCAGTACCACCGGGAATCAATATGGCTACACCTTC
CDR3: CASSTTGNQYGYTF
V: TRBV28
J: TRBJ1-2
D: NA

DNA: TGTGCCAGCAGTCCGGGACTGGCCACAGATACGCAGTATTTT
CDR3: CASSPGLATDTQYF
V: TRBV6-6
J: TRBJ2-3
D: NA

DNA: TGTGCCAGCAGCTTAGAGCTTTCCTACGAGCAGTACTTC
CDR3: CASSLELSYEQYF
V: TRBV7-9
J: TRBJ2-7
D: NA

DNA: TGTGCCTGGAGGACAGGGAATTCACCCCTCCACTTT
CDR3: CAWRTGNSPLHF
V: TRBV30
J: TRBJ1-6
D: TRBD1

DNA: TGTGCCAGCTCGTCGGACAGGGGGGGTAATTCACCCCTCCACTTT
CDR3: CASSSDRGGNSPLHF
V: TRBV18
J: TRBJ1-6
D: TRBD1

DNA: TGCAGTGCTCCAGGGGCCTACGAGCAGTACTTC
CDR3: CSAPGAYEQYF
V: TRBV20-1
J: TRBJ2-7
D: NA

DNA: TGTGCCAGCAGCACTTGGACTAGTGGGGCCAACGTCCTGACTTTC
CDR3: CASSTWTSGANVLTF
V: TRBV5-4
J: TRBJ2-6
D: TRBD2

DNA: TGTGCCAGCAGCCCTTGGACAGGCCGTAATGAGCAGTTCTTC
CDR3: CASSPWTGRNEQFF
V: TRBV11-1
J: TRBJ2-1
D: TRBD1

DNA: TGTGCCAGCAGCAGACAGGGTAGGGATAATTCACCCCTCCACTTT
CDR3: CASSRQGRDNSPLHF
V: TRBV9
J: TRBJ1-6
D: TRBD1

DNA: TGTGCCATCAGTGAGATTCAGACCTTGAGGACTGAAGCTTTCTTT
CDR3: CAISEIQTLRTEAFF
V: TRBV10-3
J: TRBJ1-1
D: NA

DNA: TGTGCCAGCAGCTCAGGGACAGGGGGACTAAGCTCCTACGAGCAGTACTTC
CDR3: CASSSGTGGLSSYEQYF
V: TRBV11-2
J: TRBJ2-7
D: TRBD1